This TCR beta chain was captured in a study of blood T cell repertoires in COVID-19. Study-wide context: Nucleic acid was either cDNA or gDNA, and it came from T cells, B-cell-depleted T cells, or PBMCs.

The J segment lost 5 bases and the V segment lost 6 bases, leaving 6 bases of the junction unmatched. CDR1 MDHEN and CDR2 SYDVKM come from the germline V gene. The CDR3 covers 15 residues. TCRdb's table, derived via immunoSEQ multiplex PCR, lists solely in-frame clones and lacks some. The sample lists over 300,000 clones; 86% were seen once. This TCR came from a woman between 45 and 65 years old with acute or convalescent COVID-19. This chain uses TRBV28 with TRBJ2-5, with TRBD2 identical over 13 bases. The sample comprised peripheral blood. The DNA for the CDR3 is TGTGCCAGCAGCCTCGGACTAGCGGGAGATGAGACCCAGTACTTC. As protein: CASSLGLAGDETQYF.